The following is a TCR beta chain sequence with its context. The antigen remains undetermined. From 5'RACE with constant-segment primers came TCR alpha and TCR beta cDNA libraries that carried sample barcodes and UMIs. Using its own MiXCR run on the 5' RACE reads, TCRdb lists one record per CDR3 protein. The top ten clones hold around 22% of a sample with a few hundred thousand distinct CDR3 sequences, approximately 15% of them seen once. The source of the sample is a study of T-cell memory formation after mild COVID-19. With 6 bases removed from V and 1 base from J, the gap between germline ends came to 15 bases. The CDR3 runs 15 residues. Study-level points and caveats: A balance of CD4 and CD8 characterized clones contracting day 15 to 85, whereas later expanders leaned CD4+. Second-wave clones reaching peak frequency on day 37 lacked confirmed SARS-CoV-2 specificity. CD4+ clones that contracted lay mainly in CM and EM; CD8+ ones lay in EMRA.

The genes are TRBV12-3 or TRBV12-4 and TRBJ1-1; the D gene is possibly TRBD1 (6 bases). Sequencing used PBMCs or a T cell subset sorted from them (not recorded which). The receptor's source is a young man who had mild COVID-19 (a few samples of this study predate the infection). Cell type and time point are not known. CDR3 nucleotide sequence: TGTGCCAGCAGCCAGGCAGGGGTAGGGAACACTGAAGCTTTCTTT. Translating gives CASSQAGVGNTEAFF.